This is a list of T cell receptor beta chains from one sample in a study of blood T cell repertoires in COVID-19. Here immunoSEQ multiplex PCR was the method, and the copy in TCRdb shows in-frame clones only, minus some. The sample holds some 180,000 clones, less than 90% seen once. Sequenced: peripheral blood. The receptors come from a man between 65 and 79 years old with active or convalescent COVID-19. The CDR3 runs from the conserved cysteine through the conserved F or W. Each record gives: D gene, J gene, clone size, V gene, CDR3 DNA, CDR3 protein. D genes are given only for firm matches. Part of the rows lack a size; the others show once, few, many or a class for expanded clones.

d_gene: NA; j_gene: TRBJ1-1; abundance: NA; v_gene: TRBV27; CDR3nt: TGTGCCAGCAGTTTAGGGGCAGGGTCCATCACTGAAGCTTTCTTT; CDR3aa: CASSLGAGSITEAFF
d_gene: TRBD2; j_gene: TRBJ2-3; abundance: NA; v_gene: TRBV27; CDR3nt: TGTGCCAGCAGTTCGCCTTATGGCGGGAGGACACGGAGCACAGATACGCAGTATTTT; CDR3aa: CASSSPYGGRTRSTDTQYF
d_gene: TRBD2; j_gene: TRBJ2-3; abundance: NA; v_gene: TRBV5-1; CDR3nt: TGCGCCAGCAGCGTCAGCGGGAGGGCCAGGGGAGATACGCAGTATTTT; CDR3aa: CASSVSGRARGDTQYF
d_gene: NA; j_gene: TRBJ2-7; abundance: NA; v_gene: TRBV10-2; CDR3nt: TGCGCCAGCAGCCCTCCCCTTGAGATCTCCTACGAGCAGTACTTC; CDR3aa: CASSPPLEISYEQYF
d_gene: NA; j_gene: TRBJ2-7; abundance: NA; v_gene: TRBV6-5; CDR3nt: TGTGCCAGCACAACTAGCCTGAGCTCCTACGAGCAGTACTTC; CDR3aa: CASTTSLSSYEQYF
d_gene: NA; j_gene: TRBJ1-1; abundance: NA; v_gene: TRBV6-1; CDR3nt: TGTGCCAGCAGTGAAGCGCGGGGACTTGTTTACACTGAAGCTTTCTTT; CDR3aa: CASSEARGLVYTEAFF
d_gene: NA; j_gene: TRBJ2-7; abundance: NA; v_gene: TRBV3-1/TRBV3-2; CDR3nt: TGTGCCAGCAGTCCCCCAGGCCCCTACGAGCAGTACTTC; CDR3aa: CASSPPGPYEQYF
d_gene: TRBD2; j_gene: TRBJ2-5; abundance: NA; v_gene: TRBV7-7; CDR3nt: TGTGCTAGCAGCACAACTAGCGGGACTCTGTCTTCGGAGACCCAGTACTTC; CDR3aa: CASSTTSGTLSSETQYF
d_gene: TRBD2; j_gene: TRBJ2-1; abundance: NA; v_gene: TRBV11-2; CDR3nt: TGTGCCAGCAGCTCCACCTATACTAGCGGGCTAAACAATGAGCAGTTCTTC; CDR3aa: CASSSTYTSGLNNEQFF
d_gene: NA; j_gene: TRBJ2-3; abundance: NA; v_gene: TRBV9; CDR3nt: TGTGCCAGCAGCGTAGATCCCCACAGGGATTATGGAGATACGCAGTATTTT; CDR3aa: CASSVDPHRDYGDTQYF
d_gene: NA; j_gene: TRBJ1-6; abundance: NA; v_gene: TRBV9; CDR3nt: TGTGCCAGCAGCTTAAGACAGTTTAATTCACCCCTCCACTTT; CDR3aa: CASSLRQFNSPLHF
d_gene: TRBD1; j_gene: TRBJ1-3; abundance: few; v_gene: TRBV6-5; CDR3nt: TGTGCCAGCAGCATAACAGGGGATGGAAACACCATATATTTT; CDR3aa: CASSITGDGNTIYF
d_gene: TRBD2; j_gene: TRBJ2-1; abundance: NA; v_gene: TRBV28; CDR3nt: TGTGCCAGCAGAAATCCGGGACTAGTAACCCATGAGCAGTTCTTC; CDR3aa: CASRNPGLVTHEQFF
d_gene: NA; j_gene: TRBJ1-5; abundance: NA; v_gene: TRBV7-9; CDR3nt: TGTGCCAGCAACCGCCGGGGGCAGCCCCAGCATTTT; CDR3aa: CASNRRGQPQHF
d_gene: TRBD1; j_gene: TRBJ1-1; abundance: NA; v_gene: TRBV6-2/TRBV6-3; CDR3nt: TGTGCCAGCAGTGACAGGGGAGTAACTGAAGCTTTCTTT; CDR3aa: CASSDRGVTEAFF
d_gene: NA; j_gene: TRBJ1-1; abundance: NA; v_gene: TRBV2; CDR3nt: TGTGCCAGCAGTGACAGGGGTAACACTGAAGCTTTCTTT; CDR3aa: CASSDRGNTEAFF
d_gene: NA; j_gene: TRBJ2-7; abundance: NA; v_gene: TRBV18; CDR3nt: TGTGCCAGCTCACACGGACAGAACACGGAGCAGTACTTC; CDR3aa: CASSHGQNTEQYF
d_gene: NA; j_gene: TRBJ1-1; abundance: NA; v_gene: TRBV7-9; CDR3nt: TGTGCCAGCAGCTTATTTAGCAGGGCGAACACTGAAGCTTTCTTT; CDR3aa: CASSLFSRANTEAFF
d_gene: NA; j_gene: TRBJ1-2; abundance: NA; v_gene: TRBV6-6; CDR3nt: TGTGCCAGCCAAGGGCGGGTCTATGGCTACACCTTC; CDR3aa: CASQGRVYGYTF
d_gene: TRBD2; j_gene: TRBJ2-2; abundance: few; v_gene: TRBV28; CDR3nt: TGTGCCAGCAGGATAGCGGGAGGTGGCACCGGGGAGCTGTTTTTT; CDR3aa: CASRIAGGGTGELFF
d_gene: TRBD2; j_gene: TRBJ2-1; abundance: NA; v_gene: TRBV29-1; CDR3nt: TGCAGCGCACCGGGAGGGGATGGTGAGCAGTTCTTC; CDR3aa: CSAPGGDGEQFF
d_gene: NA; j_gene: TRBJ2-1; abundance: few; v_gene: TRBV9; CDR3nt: TGTGCCAGCAGCGCACATAGCGAGTACAATGAGCAGTTCTTC; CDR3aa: CASSAHSEYNEQFF
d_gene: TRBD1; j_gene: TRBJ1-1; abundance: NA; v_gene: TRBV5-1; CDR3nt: TGCGCCAGCAGCGTACAGGGGCAGAACACTGAAGCTTTCTTT; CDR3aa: CASSVQGQNTEAFF
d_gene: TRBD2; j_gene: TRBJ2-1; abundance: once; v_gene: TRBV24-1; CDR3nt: TGTGCCACAGGCGTAGGACTAGCGGGACGGGAGCAGTTCTTC; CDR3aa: CATGVGLAGREQFF
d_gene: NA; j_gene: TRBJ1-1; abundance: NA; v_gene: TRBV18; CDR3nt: TGTGCCAGCTCCCCAAATTCATTTAACACTGAAGCTTTCTTT; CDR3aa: CASSPNSFNTEAFF
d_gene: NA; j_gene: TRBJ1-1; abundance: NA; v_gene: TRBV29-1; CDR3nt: TGCAGCGTTGATGGCGTCGGACAGCCGAACACTGAAGCTTTCTTT; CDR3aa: CSVDGVGQPNTEAFF
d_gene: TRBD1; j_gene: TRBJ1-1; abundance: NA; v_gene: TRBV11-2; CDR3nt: TGTGCCAGCAGCTTTCCCCAGACGACAGGGAAAGCTTTCTTT; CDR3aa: CASSFPQTTGKAFF
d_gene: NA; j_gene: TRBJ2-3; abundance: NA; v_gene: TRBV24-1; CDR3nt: TGTGCCACCAGTGATTCACGTTCGGGAGTAGCAGATACGCAGTATTTT; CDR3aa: CATSDSRSGVADTQYF
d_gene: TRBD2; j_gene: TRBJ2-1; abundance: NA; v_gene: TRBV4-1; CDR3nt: TGCGCCAGCAGCACACCGGGACTAGGGCGATACAATGAGCAGTTCTTC; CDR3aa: CASSTPGLGRYNEQFF
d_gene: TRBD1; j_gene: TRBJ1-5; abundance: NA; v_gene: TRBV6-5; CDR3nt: TGTGCCAGCAGTTACTCGGGACAGGGGGCTGGGCAGCCCCAGCATTTT; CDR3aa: CASSYSGQGAGQPQHF
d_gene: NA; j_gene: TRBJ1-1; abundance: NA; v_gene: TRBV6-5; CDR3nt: TGTGCCAGCATTACGGAGTCCTCGGGGACTGAAGCTTTCTTT; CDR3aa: CASITESSGTEAFF
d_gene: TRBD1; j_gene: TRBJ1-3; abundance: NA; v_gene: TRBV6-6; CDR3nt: TGTGCCAGCACCCGACAGGGGGACTCTGGAAACACCATATATTTT; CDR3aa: CASTRQGDSGNTIYF
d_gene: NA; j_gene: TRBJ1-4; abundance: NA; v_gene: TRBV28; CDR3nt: TGTGCCAGCAGACGGACGGGGAATGAAAAACTGTTTTTT; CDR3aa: CASRRTGNEKLFF
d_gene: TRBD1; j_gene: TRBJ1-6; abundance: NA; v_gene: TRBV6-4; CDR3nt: TGTGCCAGCAGGACCGGTGGGACAGGTTCTGATCCCCTCCACTTT; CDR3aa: CASRTGGTGSDPLHF
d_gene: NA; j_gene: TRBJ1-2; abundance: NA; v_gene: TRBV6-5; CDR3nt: TGTGCCAGCAGTTATTCCGGTTTCAACTATGGCTACACCTTC; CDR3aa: CASSYSGFNYGYTF
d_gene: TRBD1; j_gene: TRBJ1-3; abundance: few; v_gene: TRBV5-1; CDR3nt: TGCGCCAGCAGCCGCGACAGGGGGCTCTCGGGAAACACCATATATTTT; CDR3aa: CASSRDRGLSGNTIYF
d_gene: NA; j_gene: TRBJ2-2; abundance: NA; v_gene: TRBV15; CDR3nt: TGTGCCACCAGCAGATATGGAGTAGAGGGCACCGGGGAGCTGTTTTTT; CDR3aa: CATSRYGVEGTGELFF
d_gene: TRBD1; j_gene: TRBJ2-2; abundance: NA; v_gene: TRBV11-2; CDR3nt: TGTGCCAGCAGCTTAGAAGGGGGCCGCACCGGGGAGCTGTTTTTT; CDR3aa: CASSLEGGRTGELFF
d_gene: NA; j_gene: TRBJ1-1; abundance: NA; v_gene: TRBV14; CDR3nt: TGTGCCAGCAGCCAAGACTATTCGAACACTGAAGCTTTCTTT; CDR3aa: CASSQDYSNTEAFF
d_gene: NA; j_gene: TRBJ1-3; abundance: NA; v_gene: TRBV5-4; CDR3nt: TGTGCCAGCAGTCCGACAGGAGCCTCTGGAAACACCATATATTTT; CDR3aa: CASSPTGASGNTIYF
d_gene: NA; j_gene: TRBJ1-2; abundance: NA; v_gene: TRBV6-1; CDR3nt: TGTGCCAGCAGTGAAGCGGGGAGGAGATCTGGCTACACCTTC; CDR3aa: CASSEAGRRSGYTF
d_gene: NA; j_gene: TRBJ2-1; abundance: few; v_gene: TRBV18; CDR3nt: TGTGCCAGCTCACCAGTTCTAGTGACCCTTTACTACAATGAGCAGTTCTTC; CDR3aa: CASSPVLVTLYYNEQFF
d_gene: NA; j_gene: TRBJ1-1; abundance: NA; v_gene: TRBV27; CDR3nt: TGTGCCAGCAGTCCCCGAGCGGGGATCACTGAAGCTTTCTTT; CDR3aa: CASSPRAGITEAFF
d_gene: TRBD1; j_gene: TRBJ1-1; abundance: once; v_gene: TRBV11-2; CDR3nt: TGTGCCAGCAGCGATACAGGGGGCTTGGGCACTGAAGCTTTCTTT; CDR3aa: CASSDTGGLGTEAFF
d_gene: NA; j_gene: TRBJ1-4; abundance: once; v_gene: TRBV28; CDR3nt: TGTGCCAGCAGTGTATCAGGTCGGGGAGTTAATGAAAAACTGTTTTTT; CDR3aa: CASSVSGRGVNEKLFF
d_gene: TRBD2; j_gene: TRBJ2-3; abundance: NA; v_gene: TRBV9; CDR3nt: TGTGCCAGCAGCGTAGGTGGGGCTAGCGGGATTGATACGCAGTATTTT; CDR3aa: CASSVGGASGIDTQYF
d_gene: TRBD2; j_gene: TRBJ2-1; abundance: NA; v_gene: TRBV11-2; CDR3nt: TGTGCCAGCAGCTTAGGGGGACTAGCGGCCTACAATGAGCAGTTCTTC; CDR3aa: CASSLGGLAAYNEQFF
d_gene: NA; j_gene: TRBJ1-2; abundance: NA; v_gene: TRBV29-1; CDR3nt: TGCAGCGTTGAGCGGGGCTCCTCTCGGGGCTACACCTTC; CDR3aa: CSVERGSSRGYTF
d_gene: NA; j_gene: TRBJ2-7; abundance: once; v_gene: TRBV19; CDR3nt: TGTGCCAGTAAACAAGGAGGCGGGTACGAGCAGTACTTC; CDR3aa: CASKQGGGYEQYF
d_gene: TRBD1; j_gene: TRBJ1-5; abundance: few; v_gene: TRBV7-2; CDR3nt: TGTGCCAGCAGCCTAAAGGGACAGTTTAGCAATCAGCCCCAGCATTTT; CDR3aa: CASSLKGQFSNQPQHF
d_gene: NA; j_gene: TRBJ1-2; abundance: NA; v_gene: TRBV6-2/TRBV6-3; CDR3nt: TGTGCCAGCAGTTACTCAGCGGGGTTCGATGGCTACACCTTC; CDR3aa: CASSYSAGFDGYTF
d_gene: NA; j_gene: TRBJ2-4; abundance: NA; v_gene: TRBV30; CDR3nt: TGTGCCTGGAGTGTCGGGGGAAACATTCAGTACTTC; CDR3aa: CAWSVGGNIQYF